This passage covers 21 T cell receptor beta chains from one sample sequenced in a study of Graves' ophthalmopathy and Graves' hyperthyroidism. Transcripts of RNA were the source for amplifying TCR beta CDR3 regions. RT-PCR was first run with HTBI primers, then multiplex PCR in a second round. One entry per CDR3 protein, called by TCRdb with MiXCR from the multiplex PCR reads. The sample carries nearly 400,000 distinct CDR3 sequences, around 16% recorded once. The sample was peripheral blood. The receptors derive from a woman younger than 30 with Graves' ophthalmopathy.

This clonotype was counted at least ten times. This chain links TRBV28 with TRBJ2-4, with D perhaps TRBD1 (6 bases). Trimming took off 3 bases at V and 3 bases at J, with 12 bases between the two ends. The germline gives CDR1 MDHEN, CDR2 SYDVKM. The CDR3 runs 15 residues. CDR3 protein: CASSFPRGGKNIQYF. The CDR3 DNA sequence: TGTGCCAGCAGTTTCCCCCGAGGGGGCAAAAACATTCAGTACTTC.

This clonotype was counted ten times or more. The rearrangement links TRBV28 to TRBJ2-7; D unresolved. The CDR3 has 10 residues. The germline V gene has CDR1 MDHEN and CDR2 SYDVKM. V was cut by 3 bases and J by 5 bases, with 2 bases left in between. CDR3 in DNA: TGTGCCAGCAGTTTCCACGAGCAGTACTTC. Translated: CASSFHEQYF.

The chain links TRBV20-1 to TRBJ2-7; D uncertain. The CDR3 loop spans 14 amino acids. Between the trimmed V and J ends, which lost 3 bases and 0 bases, there was a span of 12 bases. Per germline, CDR1 DFQATT and CDR2 SNEGSKA (reference sequence). The CDR3 DNA is TGCAGTGCTAGTCGGGCGAGGAGCTCCTACGAGCAGTACTTC. This encodes CSASRARSSYEQYF.

The sample holds many counts of this clonotype. The gene calls are TRBV20-1 and TRBJ1-3; no clear D gene. With 3 bases removed from V and 0 bases from J, the gap between germline ends came to 21 bases. This CDR3 is 18 amino acids long. Per germline, CDR1 DFQATT and CDR2 SNEGSKA (reference sequence). In nucleotides, the CDR3 is TGCAGTGCTAGTTTGTACCCGGACGGAGGAGACTCTGGAAACACCATATATTTT. Encoded protein: CSASLYPDGGDSGNTIYF.

The chain is built from TRBV7-2 and TRBJ2-7; 9 bases agree with TRBD2. After removal of 1 base from V and 6 bases from J, the junction contained 7 bases not matched to a gene. Germline assignment: CDR1 SGHTA and CDR2 FQGNSA. The CDR3 length is 15 residues. CDR3 coding DNA: TGTGCCAGCAGCTTAGTTGTAGCGGGAGTTCGCGAGCAGTACTTC. This sequence encodes CASSLVVAGVREQYF. Using reference TRBV7-2 and TRBJ2-7 for the parts outside the CDR3, the full variable domain is GAGVSQSPSNKVTEKGKDVELRCDPISGHTALYWYRQSLGQGLEFLIYFQGNSAPDKSGLPSDRFSAERTGGSVSTLTIQRTQQEDSAVYLCASSLVVAGVREQYFGPGTRLTVT.

J is TRBJ1-1 and V is TRBV7-9; 10 bases fit TRBD1. Trimming took 5 bases from V and 6 from J; bases not matched to a gene: 6. CDR1 is SEHNR, CDR2 FQNEAQ, per germline (reference sequence). CDR3 length: 14 residues. The CDR3 coding sequence is TGTGCCAGCAGCCTCGGGACAGGGGTGGCTGAAGCTTTCTTT. Translation: CASSLGTGVAEAFF.

There are many counts of this clonotype. V is TRBV7-2 and J is TRBJ1-6, with unresolved D. This CDR3 is built from 15 residues. V was pared by 1 base and J by 0 bases, with 4 bases between. Germline assignment: CDR1 SGHTA and CDR2 FQGNSA. The CDR3 DNA is TGTGCCAGCAGCTTAGGAAGCTCCTATAATTCACCCCTCCACTTT. This encodes CASSLGSSYNSPLHF.

Ten or more counts support this clonotype. The chain couples TRBV6-2 or TRBV6-3 to TRBJ1-2; D is uncertain. CDR3 length: 11 amino acids. Germline-derived CDR1 and CDR2 are MNHEY and SVGEGT. V dropped 8 bases and J dropped 1 base, with 5 bases sitting between them. CDR3 DNA: TGTGCCAGCTGGAATAACTATGGCTACACCTTC. As protein: CASWNNYGYTF.

This clonotype was recorded many times. As the CDR3 is not closed by the conserved phenylalanine or tryptophan, this likely results from a read error. The chain has TRBV12-3 or TRBV12-4 and TRBJ1-1, with D hard to call. The CDR3 is made up of 16 amino acids. With 5 bases removed from V and 0 bases from J, the gap between germline ends came to 16 bases. CDR3 sequence reads: CASSIHRVFMNTEAFL. The CDR3 nucleotides are TGTGCCAGCAGTATCCACCGGGTGTTCATGAACACTGAAGCTTTCCTT.

This chain uses TRBV18 with TRBJ1-2; TRBD1 might be the D (6 bases). This CDR3 is built from 16 residues. The germline CDR1 and CDR2 sequences are KGHSH and LQKENI. V lost 6 bases and J lost 7, with 24 bases in between. DNA of the CDR3: TGTGCCAGCTCCGAAATTCGGGGGCAGGGTGTCGGTGGCTACACCTTC. Amino acid sequence: CASSEIRGQGVGGYTF.

This clonotype was seen ten or more times. This sequence joins TRBV12-3 or TRBV12-4 and TRBJ1-1; 7 nucleotides line up with TRBD1. There are 15 residues in the CDR3. V shed 6 bases and J 4 bases; nucleotides not matched to a gene: 11. The CDR3 DNA reads TGTGCCAGCAGGGACACAGGGGTGATGGGCACTGAAGCTTTCTTT. This codes for CASRDTGVMGTEAFF.

This clonotype was observed many times. The chain employs TRBV4-1 and TRBJ1-1, with D maybe TRBD1 (5 bases). The germline CDR1 and CDR2 sequences are MGHRA and YSYEKL. This CDR3 has 15 residues. Trimming removed 0 bases at V and 3 bases at J, with 11 bases between. The CDR3 DNA reads TGCGCCAGCAGCCAAGATGCTATGGGGCACACTGAAGCTTTCTTT. This translates into CASSQDAMGHTEAFF.

Ten or more counts support this clonotype. The rearrangement uses TRBV12-3 or TRBV12-4 and TRBJ2-7; TRBD2 matches at 13 bases. The CDR3 runs 15 residues. The junction had 7 bases not matched to a gene; V was cut back by 6 bases and J by 5 bases. CDR3 in amino acids: CASSSGLAGAHEQYF. For the CDR3, the DNA is TGTGCCAGCAGCTCCGGACTAGCGGGGGCCCACGAGCAGTACTTC.

Ten or more counts support this clonotype. This chain uses TRBV20-1 with TRBJ1-1; the D gene is possibly TRBD1 (5 bases). This CDR3 has 17 amino acids. V was trimmed by 4 bases and J by 1 base, leaving 22 bases between them. Per the germline V gene, CDR1 is DFQATT and CDR2 is SNEGSKA (reference sequence). In DNA form, the CDR3 reads TGCAGTGCTATACGACAGACGGGTTGGTGGAAGAACACTGAAGCTTTCTTT. Protein sequence: CSAIRQTGWWKNTEAFF.

The table lists this clonotype with many counts. The V and J genes are TRBV11-1 and TRBJ1-5; D might be TRBD1 (5 bases). The CDR3 is made up of 16 amino acids. Between the trimmed V and J ends, which lost 5 bases and 2 bases, there was a span of 16 bases. Germline V gene sequence: CDR1 SGHAT, CDR2 FQDESV (reference sequence). The CDR3 DNA follows: TGTGCCAGCAGCCCCGATCGGGGCTGGGGCAATCAGCCCCAGCATTTT. Translation gives CASSPDRGWGNQPQHF.

This clonotype was detected many times. V usage is TRBV29-1 and J usage is TRBJ1-1; no definite D call. The length of the CDR3 is 11 residues. The germline gives CDR1 SQVTM, CDR2 ANQGSEA. V shed 6 bases and J shed 4 bases, with 9 bases lying between them. CDR3: CSVTKTTEAFF. CDR3 DNA sequence: TGCAGCGTAACCAAAACCACTGAAGCTTTCTTT.

This clonotype was seen repeatedly, ten times or more. The rearrangement joins TRBV11-2 to TRBJ1-1; 9 positions match TRBD1. Germline loops: CDR1 SGHAT, CDR2 FQNNGV. This CDR3 spans 16 amino acids. The J segment lost 3 bases and the V segment lost 5 bases, leaving 10 bases of the junction unmatched. DNA of the CDR3: TGTGCCAGCAGCAGACACAGGGGGCGGCTGGACACTGAAGCTTTCTTT. Translating it yields CASSRHRGRLDTEAFF.

There are many counts of this clonotype. The gene calls are TRBV20-1 and TRBJ2-2; the D is unclear. This CDR3 region has 13 residues. Germline values: CDR1 DFQATT, CDR2 SNEGSKA (reference sequence). V was shortened by 3 bases and J by 2 bases, with 7 bases between the two germline ends. The CDR3 loop is CSARAANTGELFF. CDR3 coding DNA: TGCAGTGCTAGGGCGGCTAACACCGGGGAGCTGTTTTTT.

This clonotype was counted many times. V usage is TRBV2 and J usage is TRBJ1-2, with unresolved D. The CDR3 covers 10 residues. Germline-derived CDR1 and CDR2 are SNHLY and FYNNEI. The V and J ends lost 6 bases and 5 bases respectively, with 4 bases between them. The CDR3 spells CASRAYGYTF. CDR3 bases: TGTGCCAGCAGGGCTTATGGCTACACCTTC.

This clonotype occurred many times. This sequence joins TRBV4-1 and TRBJ2-7; D remains unclear. Trimming stripped 4 bases from V and 3 bases from J, with 13 bases between. This CDR3 contains 14 residues. CDR1 and CDR2 (germline): MGHRA, YSYEKL. CDR3 sequence (DNA): TGCGCCAGCAGCCTGGGATGGTTTTTCTACGAGCAGTACTTC. It encodes CASSLGWFFYEQYF.

This clonotype was seen many times. The chain recombines TRBV12-3 or TRBV12-4 with TRBJ1-5; the D gene is possibly TRBD1 (5 bases). The CDR3 has 13 residues. The V end lost 5 bases, the J end lost 7 bases, and 12 bases lay between the germline ends. This CDR3 is CASSRQIRQPQHF. In DNA, the CDR3 is TGTGCCAGCAGTAGACAGATCCGCCAGCCCCAGCATTTT.